Here is one TCR beta chain with its context. The record originates from a study of early stage breast cancer tumors. Germline CDR1 is SGHTA and CDR2 is FQGTGA. Losses at the gene ends were 6 bases for V and 4 bases for J; bases not matched to a gene: 3. CDR3 size: 13 residues. Each sample had two DNA replicates, 0.5 ug blood or around 1.4 ug tissue. Here immunoSEQ multiplex PCR was the method, and the copy in TCRdb shows in-frame clones only, minus some. The sample records almost 55,000 clones, 90% to 95% being singletons. This sequence originates from a person aged 65-85 years with breast cancer. This chain uses TRBV7-3 with TRBJ2-1, with 7 bases aligning to TRBD2. The specimen was blood. The CDR3 reads CASSGLGYNEQFF. The CDR3 DNA reads as TGTGCCAGCAGTGGACTAGGTTACAATGAGCAGTTCTTC. The full variable domain, with the rest looked up from reference TRBV7-3 and TRBJ2-1, is GAGVSQTPSNKVTEKGKYVELRCDPISGHTALYWYRQSLGQGPEFLIYFQGTGAADDSGLPNDRFFAVRPEGSVSTLKIQRTERGDSAVYLCASSGLGYNEQFFGPGTRLTVL.